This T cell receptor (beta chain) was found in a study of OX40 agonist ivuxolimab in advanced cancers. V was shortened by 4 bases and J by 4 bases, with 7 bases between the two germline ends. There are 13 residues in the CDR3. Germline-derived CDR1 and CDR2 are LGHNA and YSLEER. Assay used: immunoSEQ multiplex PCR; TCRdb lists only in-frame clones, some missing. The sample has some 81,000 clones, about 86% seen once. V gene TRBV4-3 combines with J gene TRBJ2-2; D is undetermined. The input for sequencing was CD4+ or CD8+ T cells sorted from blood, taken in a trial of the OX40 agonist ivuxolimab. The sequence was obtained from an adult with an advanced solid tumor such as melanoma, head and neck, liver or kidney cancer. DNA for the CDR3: TGCGCCAGCAGCCCGCGTCTCACCGGGGAGCTGTTTTTT. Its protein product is CASSPRLTGELFF.